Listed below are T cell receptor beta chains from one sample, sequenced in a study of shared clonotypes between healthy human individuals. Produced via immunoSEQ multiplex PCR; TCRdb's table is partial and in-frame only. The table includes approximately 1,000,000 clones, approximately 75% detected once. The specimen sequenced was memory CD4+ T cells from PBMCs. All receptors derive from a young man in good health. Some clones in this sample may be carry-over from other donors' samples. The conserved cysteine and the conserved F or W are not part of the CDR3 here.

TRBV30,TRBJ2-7,AWSLLRDPYEQY
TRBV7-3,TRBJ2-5,ASSLGSAAQETQY
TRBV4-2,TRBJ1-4,ASSQEGTGAFYEKLF
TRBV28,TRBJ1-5,SSQSNTRGNQPQH
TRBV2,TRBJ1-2,ASSELSGAFGYGYT
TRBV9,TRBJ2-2,ASSVLSGGTGELF
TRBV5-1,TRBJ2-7,ASSLAGASGNYEQY
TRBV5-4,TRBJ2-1,ASSSLAGAGGNEQF
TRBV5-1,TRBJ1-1,ASSSRGNTEAF
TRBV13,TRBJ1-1,ASSLSYGGPTEAF
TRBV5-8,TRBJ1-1,ASSPGRAGTEAF
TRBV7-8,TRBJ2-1,ATKRWETIYNEQF
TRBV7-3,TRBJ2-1,ASSLNSGQGYNEQF
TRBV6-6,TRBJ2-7,ASSYFSGRTNYEQY
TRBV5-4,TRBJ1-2,ASSSNRGRVYGYT
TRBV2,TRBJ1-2,ASRAQFYGYT
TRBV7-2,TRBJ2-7,ASSSQGGQY
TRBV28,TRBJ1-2,ASSWGEVGYT
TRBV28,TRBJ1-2,ASSLDRTGVFYGYT
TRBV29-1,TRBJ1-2,SVESRGSGGYGYT
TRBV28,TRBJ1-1,APLGQLNTEAF
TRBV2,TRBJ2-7,ASSARTGVYEQY
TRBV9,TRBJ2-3,ASSVSGRVTDTQY
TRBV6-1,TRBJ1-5,ASYGQDATNQPQH
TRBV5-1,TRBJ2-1,ASGETYNEQF
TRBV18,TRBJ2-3,ASSPDTDTQY
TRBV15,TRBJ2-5,ATSRRLETQY
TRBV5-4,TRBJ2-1,ASSLGTSGETNEQF
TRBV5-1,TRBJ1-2,ASSATGGSYGYT
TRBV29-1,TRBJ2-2,SVERGSGELF
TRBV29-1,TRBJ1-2,SGGDGGYGYT
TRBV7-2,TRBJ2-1,ASSRGSTREVEQF
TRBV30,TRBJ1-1,AWSVTETNTEAF
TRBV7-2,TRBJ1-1,ASSVDRGSSEAF
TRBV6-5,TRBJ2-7,ASSSVRTYEQY
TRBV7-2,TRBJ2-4,ASSSGLGSIQY
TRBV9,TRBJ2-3,ASSGGGLADTDTQY